A selection of T cell receptor beta chains follows, all from one sample in a study of cytomegalovirus exposure and HLA in healthy donors. This table comes from immunoSEQ multiplex PCR, and its TCRdb copy is limited to in-frame clones, with some not included. The sample holds around 130,000 clones, 70% to 85% seen once. The sample consisted of PBMCs. All receptors derive from a man between 18 and 35 years old in good health and CMV-seropositive. CDR3s include the opening cysteine and the closing phenylalanine or tryptophan. A D gene is named only where the DNA matches it firmly. Some rows mark clone size as missing; the rest say once, few, many or name a class of expanded clone.

abundance: few; j_gene: TRBJ1-5; v_gene: TRBV2; d_gene: TRBD1; CDR3aa: CASSSGTGLGGNQPQHF; CDR3nt: TGTGCCAGCAGTTCCGGGACAGGGCTAGGGGGCAATCAGCCCCAGCATTTT
abundance: few; j_gene: TRBJ2-1; v_gene: TRBV29-1; d_gene: .; CDR3aa: CSALMVEAYNEQFF; CDR3nt: TGCAGCGCCCTAATGGTAGAGGCCTACAATGAGCAGTTCTTC
abundance: .; j_gene: TRBJ2-2; v_gene: TRBV18; d_gene: TRBD1; CDR3aa: CASSTSGQRAGELFF; CDR3nt: TGTGCCAGCTCAACATCGGGACAGCGAGCCGGGGAGCTGTTTTTT
abundance: .; j_gene: TRBJ2-1; v_gene: TRBV21-1; d_gene: .; CDR3aa: CASSKVGLAGAYNEQFF; CDR3nt: TGTGCCAGCAGCAAAGTGGGACTAGCGGGGGCCTACAATGAGCAGTTCTTC
abundance: .; j_gene: TRBJ2-6; v_gene: TRBV2; d_gene: .; CDR3aa: CASSEGLSRRGANVLTF; CDR3nt: TGTGCCAGCAGTGAAGGTCTGAGTCGGAGGGGGGCCAACGTCCTGACTTTC
abundance: once; j_gene: TRBJ1-2; v_gene: TRBV2; d_gene: .; CDR3aa: CASLLGGLSYGYTF; CDR3nt: TGTGCCAGCTTGTTGGGAGGGCTTTCCTATGGCTACACCTTC
abundance: .; j_gene: TRBJ2-7; v_gene: TRBV5-6; d_gene: TRBD1; CDR3aa: CASSLVGRGRNEQYF; CDR3nt: TGTGCCAGCAGCTTGGTAGGCAGGGGGCGGAACGAGCAGTACTTC
abundance: .; j_gene: TRBJ1-2; v_gene: TRBV14; d_gene: .; CDR3aa: CASSQFQTSVDGYTF; CDR3nt: TGTGCCAGCAGCCAGTTCCAGACTAGCGTTGATGGCTACACCTTC
abundance: .; j_gene: TRBJ2-7; v_gene: TRBV9; d_gene: TRBD1; CDR3aa: CASSPRTGNEQYF; CDR3nt: TGTGCCAGCAGCCCCCGGACAGGGAACGAGCAGTACTTC
abundance: .; j_gene: TRBJ2-1; v_gene: TRBV2; d_gene: TRBD1; CDR3aa: CASRGQGSYNEQFF; CDR3nt: TGTGCCAGCAGGGGACAGGGGTCTTACAATGAGCAGTTCTTC
abundance: .; j_gene: TRBJ2-7; v_gene: TRBV19; d_gene: .; CDR3aa: CASSMHSTYEQYF; CDR3nt: TGTGCCAGTAGTATGCACAGTACCTACGAGCAGTACTTC
abundance: .; j_gene: TRBJ2-2; v_gene: TRBV19; d_gene: .; CDR3aa: CASSTQQATGELFF; CDR3nt: TGTGCCAGTAGTACTCAGCAGGCAACCGGGGAGCTGTTTTTT
abundance: .; j_gene: TRBJ2-3; v_gene: TRBV4-1; d_gene: TRBD1; CDR3aa: CASSQFAGGYSTDTQYF; CDR3nt: TGCGCCAGCAGCCAGTTCGCAGGGGGCTATAGCACAGATACGCAGTATTTT
abundance: .; j_gene: TRBJ1-1; v_gene: TRBV9; d_gene: .; CDR3aa: CASSVMASTEAFF; CDR3nt: TGTGCCAGCAGCGTAATGGCAAGCACTGAAGCTTTCTTT
abundance: .; j_gene: TRBJ2-7; v_gene: TRBV6-1; d_gene: TRBD2; CDR3aa: CASSEAPGLAGSLYEQYF; CDR3nt: TGTGCCAGCAGTGAAGCGCCGGGACTAGCGGGGAGCCTCTACGAGCAGTACTTC
abundance: .; j_gene: TRBJ2-1; v_gene: TRBV20-1; d_gene: TRBD1; CDR3aa: CSAGQGYLEFF; CDR3nt: TGCAGTGCTGGACAGGGATATTTAGAGTTCTTC
abundance: few; j_gene: TRBJ2-3; v_gene: TRBV19; d_gene: TRBD2; CDR3aa: CASSPSTSGGPDTQYF; CDR3nt: TGTGCCAGTAGTCCATCGACTAGCGGGGGGCCAGATACGCAGTATTTT